What follows are 6 T cell receptor beta chains derived from one specimen sequenced in a study of T cell repertoires in cytomegalovirus infection. TCRdb re-derived calls from the reads in MiXCR, one entry per CDR3 protein. The data hold tens of thousands of distinct CDR3 sequences, with over 3.5% observed a single time. Source material: PBMCs. The receptor set was obtained from a human donor in good health (CMV status not recorded). Some clones in this sample may be carry-over from other donors' samples.

Ten or more counts support this clonotype. The chain carries TRBV4-3 and TRBJ2-1; tentatively, D is TRBD2 (6 bases). CDR3 size: 16 residues. Germline V CDR1 and CDR2: LGHNA, YSLEER. Trimming removed 0 bases at V and 1 base at J, with 10 bases between. Written as DNA, the CDR3 is TGCGCCAGCAGCCAAGATTGGCTAGCGTCCTACAATGAGCAGTTCTTC. Translation: CASSQDWLASYNEQFF.

This clonotype was seen ten or more times. The rearrangement links TRBV7-2 to TRBJ1-1; no clear D. CDR1 and CDR2 (germline): SGHTA, FQGNSA. Between the trimmed V and J ends, which lost 4 bases and 11 bases, there was a span of 14 bases. This CDR3 has 12 amino acids. The CDR3 DNA sequence: TGTGCCAGCAGCTCAGATAGGGCTATTGCTTTCTTT. Translated, it gives CASSSDRAIAFF.

This clonotype showed up many times. This chain connects TRBV9 to TRBJ2-3; the D gene is possibly TRBD1 (5 bases). In germline, CDR1 is SGDLS, CDR2 YYNGEE. Trimming cost V 4 bases and J 2 bases, with 17 bases left between them. This CDR3 has 16 amino acids. The CDR3 sequence: CASSTQAGAFTDTQYF. CDR3 DNA sequence: TGTGCCAGCAGCACACAGGCAGGAGCCTTCACAGATACGCAGTATTTT.

This clonotype has just a few counts. The chain combines TRBV12-3 or TRBV12-4 with TRBJ2-1, with 7 bases matching TRBD2. The CDR3 contains 13 residues. V shed 10 bases and J 14 bases; nucleotides not matched to a gene: 17. CDR3 DNA: TGTGCCACCTCTGTACACTCGGCTAGCGGTGAGTTCTTC. Protein: CATSVHSASGEFF.

This clonotype has a count of ten or more. The chain links TRBV20-1 to TRBJ2-5; D possibly corresponds to TRBD2 (6 bases). Looked up from germline, CDR1 is DFQATT and CDR2 is SNEGSKA (reference sequence). The CDR3 runs 12 residues. V lost 5 bases and J lost 3, with 10 bases in between. In DNA form, the CDR3 reads TGCAGTGCTGGTCGCGGGGAAGAGACCCAGTACTTC. It specifies CSAGRGEETQYF.

This clonotype was recorded a few times. The rearrangement uses TRBV7-2 and TRBJ2-3, with 11 bases that match TRBD2. The V gene end was trimmed by 3 bases and the J gene end by 1 base; junction bases not matched to a gene: 3. The germline gives CDR1 SGHTA, CDR2 FQGNSA. CDR3 length: 16 amino acids. The CDR3 region has the DNA TGTGCCAGCAGCTTTCAGGGACTAGCGGGCACAGATACGCAGTATTTT. Protein: CASSFQGLAGTDTQYF.